Below, 18 T cell receptor beta chains from the same sample are listed, as sequenced in a study of T cell clonality in common variable immunodeficiency. The method was immunoSEQ multiplex PCR; TCRdb's version includes in-frame clones alone and lacks a portion of them. The repertoire consists of under 40,000 clones, none detected only once. The sample comprised peripheral blood mononuclear cells. These receptors all stem from a person aged 18 to 69 in good health.

This clone appeared many times. Read sequence stops 3 residues before the CDR3 end, and the germline J gene provides the missing end. The rearrangement joins TRBV27 to TRBJ2-1; 11 positions match TRBD2. Germline-derived CDR1 and CDR2 are MNHEY and SMNVEV (reference sequence). The CDR3 consists of 16 residues. The ends lost 5 bases at V and 4 bases at J; junction bases unmatched: 7. The CDR3 DNA, read in part, is TGTGCCAGCAGTCCCTGGGGACTAGCGGATTACAATGAG. It encodes CASSPWGLADYNE. The complete CDR3 reads CASSPWGLADYNEQFF.

This clone was seen many times. The read terminates 3 residues ahead of where the CDR3 ends, so the germline J gene completes it. The genes are TRBV20-1 and TRBJ1-2; 9 bases align to TRBD1. The germline V gene has CDR1 DFQATT and CDR2 SNEGSKA (reference sequence). Unmatched junction bases numbered 8, after V lost 6 bases and J lost 6 bases. CDR3 size: 13 residues. The CDR3 sequence: CSAVTGGENGYTF. CDR3 bases read: TGCAGTGCGGTGACAGGGGGAGAGAATGGC.

This clone was seen at least ten times. The missing CDR3 end, 3 residues past where the read stops, is filled in from the germline J gene. This chain joins TRBV30 and TRBJ1-2; tentatively, D is TRBD1 (5 bases). The CDR3 spans 14 residues. The V gene's germline CDR1 is GTSNPN and CDR2 SVGIG (reference sequence). V lost 3 bases and J 6 bases, leaving 17 bases between the germline ends. CDR3 in amino acids: CAWSREAVANGYTF. Partial CDR3 DNA: TGTGCCTGGAGCAGGGAGGCAGTGGCGAATGGC.

This clone was detected many times. The read ends 3 residues shy of where the CDR3 ends; the end is completed using the germline J gene. V is TRBV5-6 and J is TRBJ2-1, with TRBD1 matching 7 bases. The CDR3 spans 15 residues. Per germline, CDR1 SGHDT and CDR2 YYEEEE. Trimming at V came to 1 base and at J to 2 bases, leaving 3 bases not matched to a gene. The part of the CDR3 DNA that was read is TGTGCCAGCAGCTTGATCCAGGGGGCCTACAATGAG. Protein sequence: CASSLIQGAYNE. The entire CDR3 sequence reads CASSLIQGAYNEQFF. Supplemented by reference TRBV5-6 and TRBJ2-1, the full variable domain reads DAGVTQSPTHLIKTRGQQVTLRCSPKSGHDTVSWYQQALGQGPQFIFQYYEEEERQRGNFPDRFSGHQFPNYSSELNVNALLLGDSALYLCASSLIQGAYNEQFFGPGTRLTVL.

This clone was counted at least ten times. The CDR3 is cut off 3 residues early in the read; its end comes from the germline J gene. V and J are TRBV5-4 and TRBJ2-3, with D uncertain. CDR1 SGHNT and CDR2 YYREEE come from the germline V gene (reference sequence). V lost 0 bases, J lost 6 bases, and 8 bases lay in between. The CDR3 extends over 13 amino acids. Here the CDR3 reads CASSLDLPDTQYF. CDR3 bases read: TGTGCCAGCAGCTTGGATCTTCCCGATACG.

This clone was observed many times. Here the CDR3 reads CASSSGTSGYNEQFF. Incomplete CDR3 DNA: TGCGCCAGCAGCTCAGGGACTAGCGGTTACAATGAG. The chain couples TRBV5-1 to TRBJ2-1; 11 bases line up with TRBD2. The CDR3 goes on 3 residues after the read ends, and that part is filled in from the germline J gene. The CDR3 is 15 amino acids. Germline V gene sequence: CDR1 SGHRS, CDR2 YFSETQ. Trimming cost V 3 bases and J 4 bases; bases outside gene matches: 3.

This clone was counted ten times or more. The sequence runs out 3 residues before the end of the CDR3; the remainder is reconstructed from the germline J gene. The chain uses TRBV11-2 and TRBJ1-2, with 11 bases lining up with TRBD1. The CDR3 covers 15 residues. Germline assignment: CDR1 SGHAT and CDR2 FQNNGV. The CDR3 bases that were read are TGTGCCAGCAGCCTCCCCGGGACAGGGGGAGGGGGC. It is translated as CASSLPGTGGGG. The whole CDR3 sequence is CASSLPGTGGGGYTF.

This clone appeared many times. The CDR3 end lies 3 residues beyond the end of the read and is filled in from the germline J gene. This sequence joins TRBV20-1 and TRBJ2-7; the D gene is possibly TRBD2 (6 bases). The CDR3 contains 17 residues. V shed 0 bases and J shed 2 bases, with 20 bases lying between them. Germline values: CDR1 DFQATT, CDR2 SNEGSKA (reference sequence). CDR3 region: CSARDSASAGHPYEQYF. The DNA read from the CDR3 is TGCAGTGCTAGAGATTCGGCTAGCGCCGGACACCCCTACGAG.

On this clone itself: The read terminates 3 residues ahead of where the CDR3 ends, so the germline J gene completes it. The chain combines TRBV19 with TRBJ2-4; 7 bases match TRBD2. The CDR3 consists of 14 residues. Germline V gene data show CDR1 as LNHDA and CDR2 as SQIVND (reference sequence). This CDR3 is CASTVGRGEEGQYF. Partial CDR3 DNA: TGTGCCAGTACCGTGGGGAGGGGAGAAGAAGGT.

In regard to this clone: The CDR3 end falls 3 residues outside the read, so it is completed with the germline J gene. This chain connects TRBV7-2 to TRBJ1-2; TRBD1 agrees at 9 bases. Germline V CDR1 and CDR2: SGHTA, FQGNSA. The CDR3 has 15 amino acids. CDR3 DNA (partial): TGTGCCAGCCTCCTCACAGGGGGCGCATCCTACGAC. It yields the protein CASLLTGGASYD. The full CDR3 protein reads CASLLTGGASYDYTF.

This clone was seen many times. The read comes to an end 3 residues before the CDR3 does, leaving the germline J gene to fill in the end. This chain connects TRBV18 to TRBJ2-1; 7 bases are a match to TRBD1. Germline CDR1 and CDR2: KGHSH and LQKENI. This CDR3 is built from 16 residues. V was clipped by 4 bases and J by 7 bases; unmatched bases: 13. The chain's CDR3 is CASSLQRDYRGNEQFF. The sequenced part of the CDR3 DNA is TGTGCCAGCTCACTACAAAGAGATTACAGGGGAAATGAG.

This clone was counted at least ten times. The CDR3 is cut off 3 residues early in the read; its end comes from the germline J gene. The J gene is TRBJ2-5, the V gene TRBV7-9; D gene unclear. In germline, CDR1 is SEHNR, CDR2 FQNEAQ (reference sequence). CDR3 length: 11 amino acids. The ends were cut back, 3 bases at V and 5 bases at J, with 4 bases in the middle. CDR3 DNA, as far as it was read: TGTGCCAGCAGCTTCGGTGAGACC. Translation gives CASSFGET. The whole CDR3 region reads CASSFGETQYF.

This clone appeared many times. Read coverage stops 3 residues before the CDR3 terminus; the germline J gene supplies the remainder. The same CDR3 arises from other DNA sequences in this sample as well. This sequence joins TRBV5-4 and TRBJ1-5; D unresolved. Germline V gives CDR1 SGHNT, CDR2 YYREEE (reference sequence). V gave up 0 bases and J gave up 0 bases, with 4 bases separating them. CDR3 length: 14 amino acids. The sequenced part of the CDR3 DNA is TGTGCCAGCAGCTTGGGCGGTAGCAATCAGCCC. It yields the protein CASSLGGSNQP. The CDR3 as a whole reads CASSLGGSNQPQHF.

Points on this clone: Coverage ceases 3 residues before the CDR3 finishes, and the germline J gene fills in the end. V is TRBV20-1 and J is TRBJ2-7; D is possibly TRBD1 (6 bases). The CDR3 covers 15 residues. Deletions cut 3 bases from V and 5 bases from J, with 20 bases between. CDR1 DFQATT and CDR2 SNEGSKA come from the germline V gene (reference sequence). The CDR3: CSARDSGTRAHEQYF. Incomplete CDR3 DNA: TGCAGTGCTAGGGACTCGGGGACAAGGGCCCACGAG.

This clone was found many times. The sequence runs out 3 residues before the end of the CDR3; the remainder is reconstructed from the germline J gene. This chain connects TRBV5-1 to TRBJ2-3; a possible D gene is TRBD2 (6 bases). V lost 1 base and J lost 0, with 9 bases in between. The CDR3 sequence is 15 residues long. Germline values: CDR1 SGHRS, CDR2 YFSETQ. This CDR3 is CASSLWGVSTDTQYF. The DNA read from the CDR3 is TGCGCCAGCAGCTTGTGGGGGGTTAGCACAGATACG.

This clone has ten or more counts. The read terminates 3 residues ahead of where the CDR3 ends, so the germline J gene completes it. Other DNA sequences in the sample encode the same CDR3. The chain recombines TRBV5-1 with TRBJ1-1, with 9 bases identical to TRBD1. Germline loops: CDR1 SGHRS, CDR2 YFSETQ. The CDR3 runs 14 residues. With V trimmed by 3 bases and J by 5 bases, 5 bases remained unmatched. The CDR3 bases that were read are TGCGCCAGCAGCTCAACAGGGGGCCTGACTGAA. Amino acids: CASSSTGGLTE. In full, the CDR3 reads CASSSTGGLTEAFF.

This clone showed up many times. Read data end 3 residues before the CDR3 end; the end is taken from the germline J gene. The J gene is TRBJ2-2, the V gene TRBV2; TRBD1 matches at 8 bases. V dropped 8 bases and J dropped 2; count of bases not matched to a gene: 7. Germline lookup yields CDR1 SNHLY and CDR2 FYNNEI. The CDR3 sequence is 15 residues long. The CDR3 DNA, read in part, is TGTGCCAGCGCCCACGGGACAGGCAACACCGGGGAG. Residues: CASAHGTGNTGE. The whole CDR3 sequence reads CASAHGTGNTGELFF. The variable domain in full, with the rest retrieved from reference TRBV2 and TRBJ2-2, is EPEVTQTPSHQVTQMGQEVILRCVPISNHLYFYWYRQILGQKVEFLVSFYNNEISEKSEIFDDQFSVERPDGSNFTLKIRSTKLEDSAMYFCASAHGTGNTGELFFGEGSRLTVL.

This clone was observed many times. The read is 3 residues too short to cover the CDR3 end, so that end is filled in from the germline J gene. This chain joins TRBV19 and TRBJ2-7, with 10 nucleotides matching TRBD1. This CDR3 contains 14 residues. Trimming at V came to 6 bases and at J to 3 bases, leaving 5 bases not matched to a gene. Germline V CDR1 and CDR2: LNHDA, SQIVND (reference sequence). The CDR3 sequence: CASRRRDRGYEQYF. The sequenced CDR3 bases are TGTGCCAGTAGAAGGCGGGACAGGGGCTACGAG.